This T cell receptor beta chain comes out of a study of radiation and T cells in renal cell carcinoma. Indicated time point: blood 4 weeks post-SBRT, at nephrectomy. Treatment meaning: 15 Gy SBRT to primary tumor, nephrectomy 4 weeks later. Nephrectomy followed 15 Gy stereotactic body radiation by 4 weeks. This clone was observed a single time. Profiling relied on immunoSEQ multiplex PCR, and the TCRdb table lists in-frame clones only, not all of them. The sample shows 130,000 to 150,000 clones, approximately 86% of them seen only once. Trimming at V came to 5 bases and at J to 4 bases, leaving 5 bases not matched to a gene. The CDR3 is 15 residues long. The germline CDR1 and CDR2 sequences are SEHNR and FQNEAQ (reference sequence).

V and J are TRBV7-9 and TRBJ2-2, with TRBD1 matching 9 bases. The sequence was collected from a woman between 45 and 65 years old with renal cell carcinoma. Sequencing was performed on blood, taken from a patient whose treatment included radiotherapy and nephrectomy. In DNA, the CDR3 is TGTGCCAGCAGCCTCCGGGACAGGGTCACCGGGGAGCTGTTTTTT. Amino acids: CASSLRDRVTGELFF.